This T cell receptor beta chain was found in a study of T cell clones after liver transplantation. Across the whole study: Three of eight recipients were HCV-positive; others had non-autoimmune, non-viral indications. At least one year of complete immunosuppression withdrawal without enzymes over twice normal defined tolerance.

Study-level results: A larger donor-reactive than third-party decline suggested partial antigen-specific deletion.

TCRdb's copy holds only in-frame clones and misses some; the assay was immunoSEQ multiplex PCR. The table lists about 99,000 clones, about 86% of them singletons, with 2.5% to 3% in the top ten. Concerning this clone: Antigen unknown.

The CDR3 totals 16 residues. The germline V and J ends were trimmed by 4 bases and 6 bases, with 17 bases remaining between them. The germline V gene encodes CDR1 SGHRS and CDR2 YFSETQ. This sequence joins TRBV5-1 and TRBJ1-6; D unresolved. The receptor comes from a human patient who received a liver transplant. Some T cells could come from the graft donor. Sequenced here: CD4+ T cells from blood, sampled around 44 months after liver transplant. CDR3 nucleotides: TGCGCCAGCAGCCCCTGGTCGGCTGACTTTAATTCACCCCTCCACTTT. Translation gives CASSPWSADFNSPLHF.